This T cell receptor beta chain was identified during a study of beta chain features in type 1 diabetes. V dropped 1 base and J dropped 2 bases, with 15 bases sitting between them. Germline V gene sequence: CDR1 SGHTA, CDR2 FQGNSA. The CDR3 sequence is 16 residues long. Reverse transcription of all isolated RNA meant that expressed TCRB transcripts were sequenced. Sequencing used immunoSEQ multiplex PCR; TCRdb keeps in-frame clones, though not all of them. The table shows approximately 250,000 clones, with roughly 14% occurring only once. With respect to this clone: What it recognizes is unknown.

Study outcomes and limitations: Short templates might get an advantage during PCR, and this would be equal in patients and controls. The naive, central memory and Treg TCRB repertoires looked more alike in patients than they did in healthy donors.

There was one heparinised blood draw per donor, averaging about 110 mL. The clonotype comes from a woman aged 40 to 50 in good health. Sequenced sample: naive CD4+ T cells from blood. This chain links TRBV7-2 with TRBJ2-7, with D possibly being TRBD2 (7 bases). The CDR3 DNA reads TGTGCCAGCAGCTTAGGTTTGGGGGGGGGCCCCTACGAGCAGTACTTC. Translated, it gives CASSLGLGGGPYEQYF.